This is a list of T cell receptor beta chains from one sample in a study of T-cell reconstitution after alpha-beta-depleted transplantation in children. TCRdb used MiXCR to reprocess the PCR reads, holding one entry per CDR3 protein. The sample lists under 300,000 distinct CDR3 sequences, under 14% occurring once. The source was peripheral blood, collected 180 days after TCRalphabeta/CD19-depleted stem cell transplant. The source is a male patient aged 2 to 9 who had a stem cell transplant for chronic granulomatous disease, so the T cells may come from the graft donor. Each CDR3 is given with its conserved first and last residue. Fields, in order: CDR3 DNA, CDR3 protein, D gene, clone size, J gene, V gene. The D gene is left open where the match is weak. Clone size is shown for a subset of rows, as once, few, many or a class of expanded clone.

TGTGCCAGCAGCCAACTAGGGGCCCGGGACAGAGAACCCTACGAGCAGTACTTC | CASSQLGARDREPYEQYF | TRBD1 | few | TRBJ2-7 | TRBV3-1
TGTGCCAGCAGATGGAGGGGCTATGGCTACACCTTC | CASRWRGYGYTF | . | many | TRBJ1-2 | TRBV5-6
TGTGCCAGCAGTTTTTGGGGGTGGAGCTCCTACGAGCAGTACTTC | CASSFWGWSSYEQYF | . | . | TRBJ2-7 | TRBV7-2
TGTGCCAGCAGCTCCGTCGGGACAGGGGTGGCCGGGGAGCTGTTTTTT | CASSSVGTGVAGELFF | TRBD1 | many | TRBJ2-2 | TRBV7-2
TGTGCCATCAGTACTAGCGGGGGGGCCGCAGATACGCAGTATTTT | CAISTSGGAADTQYF | TRBD2 | many | TRBJ2-3 | TRBV10-3
TGCAGTGCTAGAGATCCCAGGGGGCGGACTGAAGCTTTCTTT | CSARDPRGRTEAFF | TRBD1 | many | TRBJ1-1 | TRBV20-1
TGCAGCGTTGATAGGGGCGGGGAGACCCAGTACTTC | CSVDRGGETQYF | . | many | TRBJ2-5 | TRBV29-1
TGCGCCAGCAGCCCCAGAGAGGGGAAAGTATCCTACGAGCAGTACTTC | CASSPREGKVSYEQYF | . | many | TRBJ2-7 | TRBV5-1
TGTGCCAGCAGCTCTGACATCGTACTCTATGGCTACACCTTC | CASSSDIVLYGYTF | . | many | TRBJ1-2 | TRBV7-2
TGTGCCAGCAGCCAAGATGAGAGAACTAGCACAGATACGCAGTATTTT | CASSQDERTSTDTQYF | . | many | TRBJ2-3 | TRBV3-1
TGTGCCAGCAGCTTGTATCCGGGGGGCTACGAGCAGTACTTC | CASSLYPGGYEQYF | TRBD2 | many | TRBJ2-7 | TRBV5-6
TGTGCCATCAGTGAGTCGGGATTAGGGACAGATACGCAGTATTTT | CAISESGLGTDTQYF | . | many | TRBJ2-3 | TRBV10-3
TGCGCCAGCAGCACCCACAGCGGCACTGAAGCTTTCTTT | CASSTHSGTEAFF | . | many | TRBJ1-1 | TRBV5-1
TGCGCCAGCAGCCTAGGGACAGGTGAGGGTGAGCAGTTCTTC | CASSLGTGEGEQFF | TRBD1 | many | TRBJ2-1 | TRBV4-3
TGCGCCAGCAGCTTGTTTCCTCCGGGCCGAAATGAGCAGTTCTTC | CASSLFPPGRNEQFF | . | many | TRBJ2-1 | TRBV5-1
TGCAGTGCTCGACTACCGCTAAGGAATGAGCAGTTCTTC | CSARLPLRNEQFF | . | many | TRBJ2-1 | TRBV20-1
TGTGCCAGCAAACGACTAGCGGGAGAAGAGACCCAGTACTTC | CASKRLAGEETQYF | . | many | TRBJ2-5 | TRBV21-1
TGTGCCACCCGGCCGGAGGACGGGTCTGGGGCCAACGTCCTGACTTTC | CATRPEDGSGANVLTF | . | many | TRBJ2-6 | TRBV10-3
TGTGCCAGCAGCCCCAAGGGTGGAGGGAGCGATGGCTACACCTTC | CASSPKGGGSDGYTF | . | many | TRBJ1-2 | TRBV12-3/TRBV12-4
TGTGCCTGGAGTGTACGGACAGTCCAAGAGACCCAGTACTTC | CAWSVRTVQETQYF | . | . | TRBJ2-5 | TRBV30
TGCAGTGCCCGGGACTTAAAGTACGAGCAGTACTTC | CSARDLKYEQYF | . | few | TRBJ2-7 | TRBV20-1
TGTGCCAGCAGCCAACCAGAGGGGCCCCAGCATTTT | CASSQPEGPQHF | . | many | TRBJ1-5 | TRBV14
TGTGCCAGCAGTTCACCTAGCGGGAGGATATATCAGTACTTC | CASSSPSGRIYQYF | TRBD2 | many | TRBJ2-7 | TRBV12-3/TRBV12-4
TGTGCCAGCAGTGAAGCTGGGGATCAGCCCCAGCATTTT | CASSEAGDQPQHF | . | few | TRBJ1-5 | TRBV28
TGCGCCAGCAGCCAAGATATGGACGGCTACGAGCAGTACTTC | CASSQDMDGYEQYF | . | many | TRBJ2-7 | TRBV4-3
TGCGCCAGCAGCCCCACCGGGACAGGGGCAGGGGAGCAGTACTTC | CASSPTGTGAGEQYF | TRBD1 | many | TRBJ2-7 | TRBV5-1
TGTGCCAGCAGCCAAGCGGGGGGGCTGCAAGAGACCCAGTACTTC | CASSQAGGLQETQYF | TRBD2 | many | TRBJ2-5 | TRBV3-1
TGTGCCAGCAGCCCCGACTTTAAAGAGACCCAGTACTTC | CASSPDFKETQYF | . | . | TRBJ2-5 | TRBV11-2
TGCAGTGCTAGACGGACAGGGACCTACGAGCAGTACTTC | CSARRTGTYEQYF | TRBD1 | many | TRBJ2-7 | TRBV20-1
TGTGCCATCAGTGAGTCTGTCACGGGAGTTCAAAACATTCAGTACTTC | CAISESVTGVQNIQYF | . | many | TRBJ2-4 | TRBV10-3
TGCAGCGCTGCGACAGGGAAAGGCTACGAGCAGTACTTC | CSAATGKGYEQYF | TRBD1 | many | TRBJ2-7 | TRBV29-1
TGCGCCAGCAGCATGGGCACTAGCAGAAACACCGGGGAGCTGTTTTTT | CASSMGTSRNTGELFF | . | many | TRBJ2-2 | TRBV5-1
TGTGCCAGCAGCAACTCAGGGTACCTCTCCTACGAGCAGTACTTC | CASSNSGYLSYEQYF | . | few | TRBJ2-7 | TRBV12-3/TRBV12-4
TGTGCCAGCAGCAATCGTTTTAGAAGGAGGAGGAATAGCAATCAGCCCCAGCATTTT | CASSNRFRRRRNSNQPQHF | . | once | TRBJ1-5 | TRBV21-1
TGTGCCAGCAGCCCCCTTCAGGGGAGGGGACCTGGGGCCAACGTCCTGACTTTC | CASSPLQGRGPGANVLTF | . | many | TRBJ2-6 | TRBV2
TGTGCCAGCAGTTTATTTGACAGGGACACTGAAGCTTTCTTT | CASSLFDRDTEAFF | TRBD1 | many | TRBJ1-1 | TRBV28
TGTGCCCGCAGTTTAGTGTTTGGAGAGCAGTACTTC | CARSLVFGEQYF | . | . | TRBJ2-7 | TRBV12-3/TRBV12-4
TGCGCCAGCAGCCAGCCTCAAGGGACTAGCGCCTACAATGAGCTGTTCTTC | CASSQPQGTSAYNELFF | TRBD2 | many | TRBJ2-1 | TRBV4-1
TGTGCCAGCAGTTTTTCCCTCGGACAGACTGAAGCTTTCTTT | CASSFSLGQTEAFF | . | many | TRBJ1-1 | TRBV12-3/TRBV12-4
TGTGCCAGCAGCTTACATGGGGGGATTAGCAATCAGCCCCAGCATTTT | CASSLHGGISNQPQHF | . | many | TRBJ1-5 | TRBV7-8
TGTGCCAGCAGCCCACCCGACTTGTTCACAGATACGCAGTATTTT | CASSPPDLFTDTQYF | . | many | TRBJ2-3 | TRBV12-3/TRBV12-4
TGCAGTGCCCAGGGGGCGGGCTATAATGAAAAACTGTTTTTT | CSAQGAGYNEKLFF | TRBD1 | many | TRBJ1-4 | TRBV20-1
TGTGCCAGCAGCACCCACGTTGGGAATCCCTACGAGCAGTACTTC | CASSTHVGNPYEQYF | . | many | TRBJ2-7 | TRBV7-2
TGTGCCACCAGCTCGAGCAAGGGGACGCTCTACACCTTC | CATSSSKGTLYTF | . | . | TRBJ1-2 | TRBV15
TGCAGTGTCGGCGGACAGCCCCTCTCTGGAAACACCATATATTTT | CSVGGQPLSGNTIYF | . | many | TRBJ1-3 | TRBV20-1
TGTGCCAGCAGTAGGACCCCCGGGGAAGCTTTCTTT | CASSRTPGEAFF | . | many | TRBJ1-1 | TRBV12-3/TRBV12-4
TGTGCCAGCAGTTTAGGTGGGGACGCGTACCTCTACGAGCAGTACTTC | CASSLGGDAYLYEQYF | . | many | TRBJ2-7 | TRBV12-3/TRBV12-4
TGTGCCAGCAGCGGAGGGCCTGGCGGGGAGCTGTTTTTT | CASSGGPGGELFF | . | many | TRBJ2-2 | TRBV12-3/TRBV12-4
TGCAGCGTTGAGCGAAACTCCTACAATGAGCAGTTCTTC | CSVERNSYNEQFF | . | many | TRBJ2-1 | TRBV29-1
TGCGCCAGCAGCCAGACCCGGGACAGGGTCTACGAGCAGTACTTC | CASSQTRDRVYEQYF | TRBD1 | . | TRBJ2-7 | TRBV4-3
TGCAGTTCTTGGGGGGGGGCCACGCGCTCTGGGGCCAACGTCCTGACTTTC | CSSWGGATRSGANVLTF | . | . | TRBJ2-6 | TRBV20-1
TGTGCCAGTAGGGGCCGTGGTGAGCAGTTCTTC | CASRGRGEQFF | . | many | TRBJ2-1 | TRBV12-3/TRBV12-4
TGTGCCAGCAGTTCGGGACAAAGCTCCTACGAGCAGTACTTC | CASSSGQSSYEQYF | . | many | TRBJ2-7 | TRBV12-3/TRBV12-4
TGTGCCAGCAGCGTAGGATCGTCCGGGGAGCTGTTTTTT | CASSVGSSGELFF | . | . | TRBJ2-2 | TRBV9
TGTGCCAGCAGACAGGGTGGAGAGACCCAGTACTTC | CASRQGGETQYF | . | many | TRBJ2-5 | TRBV28
TGTGCTAGCAGCCAACAGGCCACAGATACGCAGTATTTT | CASSQQATDTQYF | . | many | TRBJ2-3 | TRBV7-7
TGTGCCAGCGGAGAGGACAGGGGGTTGGAGACCCAGTACTTC | CASGEDRGLETQYF | TRBD1 | many | TRBJ2-5 | TRBV2
TGTGCCAGCAGCCCGCCCGGGGTTGGTAATGAAAAACTGTTTTTT | CASSPPGVGNEKLFF | . | many | TRBJ1-4 | TRBV7-6
TGCAGTGCTAGAGCCGACACAGTTACTAGCGGGGGGTCGTATTGGACAGATACGCAGTATTTT | CSARADTVTSGGSYWTDTQYF | TRBD2 | many | TRBJ2-3 | TRBV20-1
TGCGCCAGCCAACCCCTAGACAGGGACGGCAATGAGCAGTTCTTC | CASQPLDRDGNEQFF | TRBD1 | many | TRBJ2-1 | TRBV10-2